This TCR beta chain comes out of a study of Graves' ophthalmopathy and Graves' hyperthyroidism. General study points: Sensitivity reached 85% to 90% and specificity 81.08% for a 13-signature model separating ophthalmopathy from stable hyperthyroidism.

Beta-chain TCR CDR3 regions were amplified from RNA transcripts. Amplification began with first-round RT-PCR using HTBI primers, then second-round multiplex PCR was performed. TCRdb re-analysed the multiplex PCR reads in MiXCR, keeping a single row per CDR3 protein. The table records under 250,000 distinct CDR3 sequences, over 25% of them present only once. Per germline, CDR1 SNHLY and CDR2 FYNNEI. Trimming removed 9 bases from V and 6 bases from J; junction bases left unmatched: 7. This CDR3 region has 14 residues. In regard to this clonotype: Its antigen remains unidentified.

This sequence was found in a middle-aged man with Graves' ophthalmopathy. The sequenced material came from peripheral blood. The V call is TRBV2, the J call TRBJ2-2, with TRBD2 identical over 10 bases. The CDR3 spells CASTSGNVAGELFF. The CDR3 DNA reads TGTGCCAGTACTAGCGGGAACGTCGCCGGGGAGCTGTTTTTT. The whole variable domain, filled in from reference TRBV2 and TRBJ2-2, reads EPEVTQTPSHQVTQMGQEVILRCVPISNHLYFYWYRQILGQKVEFLVSFYNNEISEKSEIFDDQFSVERPDGSNFTLKIRSTKLEDSAMYFCASTSGNVAGELFFGEGSRLTVL.